This T cell receptor beta chain was captured by sequencing in a study of blood T cell repertoires in COVID-19. About the research overall: COVID-19 samples collected from the United States, Italy and Spain covered acute and convalescent phases. T cells, B-cell-depleted T cells, or PBMCs supplied cDNA or gDNA.

V was pared by 3 bases and J by 8 bases, with 4 bases of the junction left unmatched. Germline values: CDR1 DFQATT, CDR2 SNEGSKA (reference sequence). The CDR3 is 12 residues long. Per the authors' pipeline: Counts of nucleated cells, estimated from reference gene primer amplification, were obtained. Profiled with immunoSEQ multiplex PCR; TCRdb holds only in-frame clones, not every one. V and J calls and clone size are those listed in that table; D and trimming were worked out from the DNA. The profile shows more than 120,000 clones, about 87% of them singletons. Sequenced material: peripheral blood. This clonotype originated in a woman between 45 and 65 years old with acute or convalescent COVID-19. The chain uses TRBV20-1 and TRBJ2-1, with TRBD1 identical over 7 bases. The DNA of the CDR3 is TGCAGTGCTAGTTACAGGGGAGATGAGCAGTTCTTC. Protein sequence: CSASYRGDEQFF.